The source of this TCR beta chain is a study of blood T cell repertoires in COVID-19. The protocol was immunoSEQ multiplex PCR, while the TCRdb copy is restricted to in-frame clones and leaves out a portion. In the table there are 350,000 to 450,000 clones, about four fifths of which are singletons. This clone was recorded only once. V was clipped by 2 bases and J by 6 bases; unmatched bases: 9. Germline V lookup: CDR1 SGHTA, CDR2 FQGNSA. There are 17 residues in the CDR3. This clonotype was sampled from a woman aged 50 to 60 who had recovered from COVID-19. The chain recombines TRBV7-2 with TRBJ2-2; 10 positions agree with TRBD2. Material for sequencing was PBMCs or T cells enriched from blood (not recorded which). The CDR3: CASSLQERGGLAGELFF. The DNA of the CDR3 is TGTGCCAGCAGCTTACAAGAGCGGGGGGGCCTCGCCGGGGAGCTGTTTTTT.